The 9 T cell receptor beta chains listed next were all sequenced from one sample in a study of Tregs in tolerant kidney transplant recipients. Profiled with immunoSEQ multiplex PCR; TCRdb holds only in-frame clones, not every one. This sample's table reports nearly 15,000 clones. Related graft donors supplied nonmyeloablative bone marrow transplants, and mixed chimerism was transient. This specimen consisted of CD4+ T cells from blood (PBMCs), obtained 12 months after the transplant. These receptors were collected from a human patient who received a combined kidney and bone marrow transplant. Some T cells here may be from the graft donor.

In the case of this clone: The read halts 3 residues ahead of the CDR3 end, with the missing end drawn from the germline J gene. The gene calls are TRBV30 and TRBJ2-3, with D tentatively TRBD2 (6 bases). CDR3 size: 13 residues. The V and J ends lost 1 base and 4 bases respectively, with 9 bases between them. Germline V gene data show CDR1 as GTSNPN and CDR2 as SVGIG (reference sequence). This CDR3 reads CAWSERASDTQYF. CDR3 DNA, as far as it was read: TGTGCCTGGAGTGAGCGGGCCTCAGATACG.

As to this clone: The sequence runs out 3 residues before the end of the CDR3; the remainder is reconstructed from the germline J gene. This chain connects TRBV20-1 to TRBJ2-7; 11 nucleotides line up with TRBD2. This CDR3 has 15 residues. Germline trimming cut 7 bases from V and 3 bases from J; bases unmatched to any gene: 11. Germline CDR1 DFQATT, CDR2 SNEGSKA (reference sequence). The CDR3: CSVQITSGRRYEQYF. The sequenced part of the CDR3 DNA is TGCAGTGTCCAGATTACTAGCGGGAGACGCTACGAG.

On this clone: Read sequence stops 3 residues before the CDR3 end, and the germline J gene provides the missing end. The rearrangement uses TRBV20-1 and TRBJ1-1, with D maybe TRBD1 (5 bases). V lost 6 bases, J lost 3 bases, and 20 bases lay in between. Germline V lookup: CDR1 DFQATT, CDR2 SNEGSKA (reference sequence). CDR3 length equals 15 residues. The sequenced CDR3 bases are TGCAGTGCCGGGATTCAGGGCGGATGGGACACTGAA. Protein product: CSAGIQGGWDTE. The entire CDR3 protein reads CSAGIQGGWDTEAFF.

CDR3 bases read: TGTGCCAGCAGTTCTTGGTTTGCGGGATCATTCGGGGAG. Protein product: CASSSWFAGSFGE. The full CDR3 is CASSSWFAGSFGELFF. This chain joins TRBV6-2 or TRBV6-3 and TRBJ2-2; D is possibly TRBD2 (6 bases). The read gets to within 3 residues of the CDR3 end, and the germline J gene fills in the rest. Germline CDR1 MNHEY, CDR2 SVGEGT. Trimming stripped 4 bases from V and 7 bases from J, with 19 bases between. The CDR3 runs 16 residues.

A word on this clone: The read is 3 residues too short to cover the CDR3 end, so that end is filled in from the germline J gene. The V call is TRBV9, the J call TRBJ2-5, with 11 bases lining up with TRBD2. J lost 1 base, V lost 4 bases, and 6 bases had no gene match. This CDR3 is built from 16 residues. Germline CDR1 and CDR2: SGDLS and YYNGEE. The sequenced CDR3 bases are TGTGCCAGCAGCCCCGGGACTAGCGGTTTCCAAGAGACC. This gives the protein CASSPGTSGFQET. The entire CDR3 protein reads CASSPGTSGFQETQYF.

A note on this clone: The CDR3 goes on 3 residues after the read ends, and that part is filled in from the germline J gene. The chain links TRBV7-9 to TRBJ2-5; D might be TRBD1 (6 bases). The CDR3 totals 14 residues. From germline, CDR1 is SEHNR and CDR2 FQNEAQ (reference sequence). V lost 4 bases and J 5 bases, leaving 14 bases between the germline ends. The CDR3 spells CASSSGQYQETQYF. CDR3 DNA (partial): TGTGCCAGCAGCTCCGGACAGTATCAGGAGACC.

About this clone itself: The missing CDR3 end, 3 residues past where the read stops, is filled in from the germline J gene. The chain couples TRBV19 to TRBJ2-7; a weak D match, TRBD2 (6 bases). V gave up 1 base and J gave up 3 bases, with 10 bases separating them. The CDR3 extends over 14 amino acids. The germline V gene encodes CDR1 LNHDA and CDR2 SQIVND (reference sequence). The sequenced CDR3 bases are TGTGCCAGTAGTATAGCCGGGAGCGGCTACGAG. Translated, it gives CASSIAGSGYE. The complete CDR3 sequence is CASSIAGSGYEQYF.

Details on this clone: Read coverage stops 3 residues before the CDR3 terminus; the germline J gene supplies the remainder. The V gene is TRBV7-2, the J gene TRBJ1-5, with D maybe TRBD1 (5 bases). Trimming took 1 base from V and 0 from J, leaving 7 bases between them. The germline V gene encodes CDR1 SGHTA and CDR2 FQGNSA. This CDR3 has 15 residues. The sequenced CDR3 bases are TGTGCCAGCAGCTTAGGACAGACTAGCAATCAGCCC. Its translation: CASSLGQTSNQP. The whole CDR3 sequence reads CASSLGQTSNQPQHF.

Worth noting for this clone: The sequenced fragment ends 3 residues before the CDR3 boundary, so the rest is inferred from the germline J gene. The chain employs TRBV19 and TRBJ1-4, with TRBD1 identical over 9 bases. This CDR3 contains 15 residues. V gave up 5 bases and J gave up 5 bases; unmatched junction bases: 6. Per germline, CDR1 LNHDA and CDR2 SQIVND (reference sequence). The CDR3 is CASSWRQGGNEKLFF. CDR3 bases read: TGTGCCAGTAGTTGGCGACAGGGGGGAAATGAAAAA. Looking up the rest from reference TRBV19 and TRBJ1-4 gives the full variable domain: DGGITQSPKYLFRKEGQNVTLSCEQNLNHDAMYWYRQDPGQGLRLIYYSQIVNDFQKGDIAEGYSVSREKKESFPLTVTSAQKNPTAFYLCASSWRQGGNEKLFFGSGTQLSVL.